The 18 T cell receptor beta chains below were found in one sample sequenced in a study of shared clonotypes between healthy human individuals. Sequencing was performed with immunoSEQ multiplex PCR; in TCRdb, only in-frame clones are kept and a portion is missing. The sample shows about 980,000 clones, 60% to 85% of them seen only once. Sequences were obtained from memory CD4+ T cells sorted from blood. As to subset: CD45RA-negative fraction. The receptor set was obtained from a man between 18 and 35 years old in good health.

CDR3 residues: CASSDSPGDYGYTF. CDR3 coding DNA: TGTGCCAGCAGTGACTCCCCAGGGGACTATGGCTACACCTTC. V and J are TRBV6-4 and TRBJ1-2, with D possibly matching TRBD1 (6 bases). V lost 0 bases to trimming and J lost 3 bases, with 8 bases between them. This CDR3 has 14 amino acids. Germline V lookup: CDR1 MRHNA, CDR2 SNTAGT.

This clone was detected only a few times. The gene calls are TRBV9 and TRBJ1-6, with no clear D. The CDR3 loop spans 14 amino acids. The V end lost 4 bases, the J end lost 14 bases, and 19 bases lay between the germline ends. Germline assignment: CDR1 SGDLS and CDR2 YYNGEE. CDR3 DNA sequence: TGTGCCAGCAGCCCCCACCCCGGTTTTAGAGCCCTCCACTTT. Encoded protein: CASSPHPGFRALHF.

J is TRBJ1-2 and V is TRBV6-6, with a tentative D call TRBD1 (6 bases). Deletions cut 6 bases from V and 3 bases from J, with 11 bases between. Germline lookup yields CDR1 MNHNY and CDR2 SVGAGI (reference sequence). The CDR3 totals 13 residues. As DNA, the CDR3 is TGTGCCAGCAGCCATTCAGGGGACTATGGCTACACCTTC. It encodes CASSHSGDYGYTF.

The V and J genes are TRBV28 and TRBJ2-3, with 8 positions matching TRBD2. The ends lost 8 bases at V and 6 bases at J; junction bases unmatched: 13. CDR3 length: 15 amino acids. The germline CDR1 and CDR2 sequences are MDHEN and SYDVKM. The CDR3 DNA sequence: TGTGCCAGCGGGGGATTCGCGGGGGGTCTGGATACGCAGTATTTT. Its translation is CASGGFAGGLDTQYF.

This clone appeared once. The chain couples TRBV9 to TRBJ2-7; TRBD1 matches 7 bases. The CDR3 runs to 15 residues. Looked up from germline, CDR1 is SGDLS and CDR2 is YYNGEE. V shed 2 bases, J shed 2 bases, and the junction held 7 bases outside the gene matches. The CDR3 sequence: CASSVGQAPTYEQYF. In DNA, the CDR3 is TGTGCCAGCAGCGTTGGACAGGCACCTACCTACGAGCAGTACTTC.

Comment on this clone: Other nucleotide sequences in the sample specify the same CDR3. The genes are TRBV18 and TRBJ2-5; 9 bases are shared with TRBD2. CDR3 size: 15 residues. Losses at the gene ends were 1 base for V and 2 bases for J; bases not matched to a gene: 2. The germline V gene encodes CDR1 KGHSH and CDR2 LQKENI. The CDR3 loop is CASSPLAGGQETQYF. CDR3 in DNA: TGTGCCAGCTCACCACTGGCGGGAGGGCAAGAGACCCAGTACTTC.

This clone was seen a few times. Written as DNA, the CDR3 is TGTGCCTGGGGCGGTGGGGGGGTAGGGAACACTGAAGCTTTCTTT. It is translated as CAWGGGGVGNTEAFF. This rearrangement joins TRBV30 to TRBJ1-1, with D possibly TRBD1 on 5 matching bases. Germline CDR1 GTSNPN, CDR2 SVGIG (reference sequence). The CDR3 extends over 15 amino acids. V gave up 5 bases and J gave up 1 base, with 17 bases separating them.

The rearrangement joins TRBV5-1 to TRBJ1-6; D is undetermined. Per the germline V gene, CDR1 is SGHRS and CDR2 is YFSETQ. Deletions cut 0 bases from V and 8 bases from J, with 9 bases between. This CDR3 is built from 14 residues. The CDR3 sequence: CASSLVAQDSPLHF. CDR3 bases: TGCGCCAGCAGCTTGGTGGCGCAGGATTCACCCCTCCACTTT.

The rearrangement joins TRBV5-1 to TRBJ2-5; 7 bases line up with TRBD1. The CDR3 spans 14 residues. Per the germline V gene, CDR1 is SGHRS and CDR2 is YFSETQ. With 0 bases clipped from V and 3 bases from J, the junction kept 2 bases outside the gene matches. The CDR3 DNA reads TGCGCCAGCAGCTTGGAGGGACAGAAAGAGACCCAGTACTTC. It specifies CASSLEGQKETQYF. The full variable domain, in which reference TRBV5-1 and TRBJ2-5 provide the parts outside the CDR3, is KAGVTQTPRYLIKTRGQQVTLSCSPISGHRSVSWYQQTPGQGLQFLFEYFSETQRNKGNFPGRFSGRQFSNSRSEMNVSTLELGDSALYLCASSLEGQKETQYFGPGTRLLVL.

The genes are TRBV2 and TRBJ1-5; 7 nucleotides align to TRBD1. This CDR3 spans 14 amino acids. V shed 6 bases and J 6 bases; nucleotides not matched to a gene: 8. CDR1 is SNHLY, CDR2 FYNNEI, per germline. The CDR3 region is CASSADRDGQPQHF. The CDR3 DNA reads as TGTGCCAGCAGCGCAGACAGGGACGGTCAGCCCCAGCATTTT.

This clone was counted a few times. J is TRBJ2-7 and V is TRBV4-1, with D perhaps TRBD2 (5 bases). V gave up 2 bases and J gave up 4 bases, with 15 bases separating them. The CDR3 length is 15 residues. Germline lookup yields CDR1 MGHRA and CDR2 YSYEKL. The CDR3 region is CASSQRYAGKYEQYF. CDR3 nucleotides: TGCGCCAGCAGCCAAAGGTATGCGGGTAAATACGAGCAGTACTTC.

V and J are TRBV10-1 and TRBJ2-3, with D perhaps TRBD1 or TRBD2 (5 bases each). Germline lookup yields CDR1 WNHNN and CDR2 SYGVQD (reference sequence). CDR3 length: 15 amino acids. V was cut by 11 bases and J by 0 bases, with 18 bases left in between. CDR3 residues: CAGRYGTDSTDTQYF. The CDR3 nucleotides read TGCGCCGGGCGGTACGGGACCGATAGCACAGATACGCAGTATTTT.

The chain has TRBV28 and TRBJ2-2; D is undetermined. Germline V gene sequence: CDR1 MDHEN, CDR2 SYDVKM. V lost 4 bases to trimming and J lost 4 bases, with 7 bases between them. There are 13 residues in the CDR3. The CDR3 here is CASSSISTGELFF. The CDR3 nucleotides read TGTGCCAGCAGTTCCATTAGCACCGGGGAGCTGTTTTTT. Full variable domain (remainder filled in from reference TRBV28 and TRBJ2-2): DVKVTQSSRYLVKRTGEKVFLECVQDMDHENMFWYRQDPGLGLRLIYFSYDVKMKEKGDIPEGYSVSREKKERFSLILESASTNQTSMYLCASSSISTGELFFGEGSRLTVL.

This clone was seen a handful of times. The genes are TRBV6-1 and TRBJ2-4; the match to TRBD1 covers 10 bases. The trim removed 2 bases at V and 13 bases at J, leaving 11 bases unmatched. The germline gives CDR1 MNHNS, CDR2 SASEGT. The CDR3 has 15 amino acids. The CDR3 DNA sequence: TGTGCCAGCAGTGAACCCTCCTGGACAGGGGGGTTACAGTACTTC. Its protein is CASSEPSWTGGLQYF.

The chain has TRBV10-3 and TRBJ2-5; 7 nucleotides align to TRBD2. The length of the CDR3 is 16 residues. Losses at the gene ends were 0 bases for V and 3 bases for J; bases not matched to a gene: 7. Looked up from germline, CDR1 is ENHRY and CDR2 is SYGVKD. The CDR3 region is CAISESPSGHEETQYF. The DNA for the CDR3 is TGTGCCATCAGTGAGTCGCCTAGCGGACACGAAGAGACCCAGTACTTC.

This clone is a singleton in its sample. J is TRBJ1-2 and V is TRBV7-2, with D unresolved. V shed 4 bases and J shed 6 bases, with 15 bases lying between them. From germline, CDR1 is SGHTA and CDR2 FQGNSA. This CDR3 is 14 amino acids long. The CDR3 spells CASSSPTGRDGYTF. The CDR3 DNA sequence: TGTGCCAGCAGCTCGCCGACGGGGAGAGATGGCTACACCTTC.

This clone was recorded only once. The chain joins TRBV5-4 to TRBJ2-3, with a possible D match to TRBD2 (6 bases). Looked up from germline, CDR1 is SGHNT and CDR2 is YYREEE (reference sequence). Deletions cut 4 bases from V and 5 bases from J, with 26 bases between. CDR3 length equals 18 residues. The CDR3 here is CASSVKILAWGVGDTQYF. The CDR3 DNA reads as TGTGCCAGCAGCGTGAAAATTTTAGCGTGGGGGGTGGGAGATACGCAGTATTTT.

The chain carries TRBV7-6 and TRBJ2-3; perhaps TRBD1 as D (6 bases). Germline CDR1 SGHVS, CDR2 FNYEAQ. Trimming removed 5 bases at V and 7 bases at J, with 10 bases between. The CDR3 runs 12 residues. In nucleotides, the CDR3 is TGTGCCAGCAGCCAGGACAGATATACGCAGTATTTT. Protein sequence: CASSQDRYTQYF.